The 26 T cell receptor beta chains below were found in one sample sequenced in a study of blood T cell repertoires in COVID-19. The repertoire was sequenced with immunoSEQ multiplex PCR; TCRdb's copy has only in-frame clones and lacks some. The table lists about 370,000 clones, approximately 90% of them singletons. The sample was PBMCs or T cells enriched from blood (not recorded which). These receptors were collected from a woman aged 40 to 50 who had been exposed to COVID-19.

The chain has TRBV2 and TRBJ1-5, with 7 bases that match TRBD1. This CDR3 comprises 15 residues. V lost 3 bases, J lost 3 bases, and 5 bases stayed unmatched. CDR1 SNHLY and CDR2 FYNNEI come from the germline V gene. CDR3 nucleotide sequence: TGTGCCAGCAGTGATTTAGGGGGCACCAATCAGCCCCAGCATTTT. Translation gives CASSDLGGTNQPQHF.

V and J are TRBV12-3 or TRBV12-4 and TRBJ1-5, with a weak D call TRBD1 (5 bases). Deletions cut 6 bases from V and 4 bases from J, with 10 bases between. The length of the CDR3 is 13 residues. The CDR3 here is CASSLQENQPQHF. The CDR3 nucleotides are TGTGCCAGCAGCCTACAGGAGAATCAGCCCCAGCATTTT.

The V and J genes are TRBV30 and TRBJ2-5, with D perhaps matching TRBD1 (6 bases). Germline-derived CDR1 and CDR2 are GTSNPN and SVGIG (reference sequence). The V end was cut by 7 bases, the J end by 3 bases, with 18 bases between. The CDR3 consists of 14 residues. CDR3 DNA: TGTGCCTTGATGTCAGGGGTTCTAAAAGAGACCCAGTACTTC. Translation gives CALMSGVLKETQYF. Supplemented by reference TRBV30 and TRBJ2-5, the full variable domain reads SQTIHQWPATLVQPVGSPLSLECTVEGTSNPNLYWYRQAAGRGLQLLFYSVGIGQISSEVPQNLSASRPQDRQFILSSKKLLLSDSGFYLCALMSGVLKETQYFGPGTRLLVL.

The chain has TRBV5-4 and TRBJ2-7; 9 bases are a match to TRBD1. V trimming: 5 bases; J trimming: 6 bases; junction bases outside the gene matches: 9. This CDR3 spans 14 amino acids. Germline loops: CDR1 SGHNT, CDR2 YYREEE (reference sequence). The CDR3 nucleotides are TGTGCCAGCAGTCTTCCGGGACAGGGCTCCGAGCAGTACTTC. Encoded protein: CASSLPGQGSEQYF.

The rearrangement uses TRBV6-1 and TRBJ2-1, with a possible D match to TRBD2 (5 bases). The germline V and J ends were trimmed by 0 bases and 0 bases, with 9 bases remaining between them. This CDR3 contains 16 residues. The germline V gene encodes CDR1 MNHNS and CDR2 SASEGT. For the CDR3, the DNA is TGTGCCAGCAGTGAAGCAGGACTGAGCTCCTACAATGAGCAGTTCTTC. This sequence encodes CASSEAGLSSYNEQFF.

The V and J genes are TRBV27 and TRBJ2-1; the D gene is possibly TRBD1 (6 bases). V lost 3 bases and J lost 3, with 9 bases in between. The length of the CDR3 is 14 residues. In germline, CDR1 is MNHEY, CDR2 SMNVEV (reference sequence). The DNA of the CDR3 is TGTGCCAGCAGTTTTGGACAGATCTACAATGAGCAGTTCTTC. Amino acid sequence: CASSFGQIYNEQFF.

The chain employs TRBV27 and TRBJ1-1; 8 bases fit TRBD1. There are 14 residues in the CDR3. Germline V gene lookup returns CDR1 MNHEY and CDR2 SMNVEV (reference sequence). Losses at the gene ends were 3 bases for V and 5 bases for J; bases not matched to a gene: 5. Here the CDR3 DNA reads TGTGCCAGCAGTTTCCGGACAGGGCAAACTGAAGCTTTCTTT. Its protein product is CASSFRTGQTEAFF.

V is TRBV3-1 (or the pseudogene TRBV3-2) and J is TRBJ1-5; 7 nucleotides line up with TRBD1. V shed 4 bases and J 5 bases; nucleotides not matched to a gene: 5. This CDR3 is built from 14 residues. The germline V gene encodes CDR1 LGHDT and CDR2 YNNKEL (reference sequence). CDR3 DNA: TGTGCCAGCAGCCTGACAGGGTGGTATCAGCCCCAGCATTTT. Protein sequence: CASSLTGWYQPQHF.

The chain links TRBV27 to TRBJ2-7; 8 bases match TRBD2. The V gene end was trimmed by 5 bases and the J gene end by 0 bases; junction bases not matched to a gene: 9. This CDR3 comprises 16 residues. In germline, CDR1 is MNHEY, CDR2 SMNVEV (reference sequence). The DNA of the CDR3 is TGTGCCAGCAGTCTAAATACCGGGACTAGCTCCTACGAGCAGTACTTC. Encoded protein: CASSLNTGTSSYEQYF.

On this clone: The same CDR3 also results from other DNA sequences found in this sample. The V and J genes are TRBV18 and TRBJ2-2, with 9 bases lining up with TRBD1. J gave up 4 bases and V 1 base, and 1 base lay outside the gene matches. This CDR3 region has 15 residues. Germline V gene sequence: CDR1 KGHSH, CDR2 LQKENI. The CDR3 spells CASSPRQGGTGELFF. The CDR3 DNA reads TGTGCCAGCTCACCACGACAGGGGGGCACCGGGGAGCTGTTTTTT. The whole variable domain, filled in from reference TRBV18 and TRBJ2-2, reads NAGVMQNPRHLVRRRGQEARLRCSPMKGHSHVYWYRQLPEEGLKFMVYLQKENIIDESGMPKERFSAEFPKEGPSILRIQQVVRGDSAAYFCASSPRQGGTGELFFGEGSRLTVL.

This clone has just one count. The V gene is TRBV9, the J gene TRBJ1-2; D not resolved. V lost 0 bases and J lost 5, with 11 bases in between. The CDR3 extends over 14 amino acids. Germline V gives CDR1 SGDLS, CDR2 YYNGEE. CDR3 sequence: CASSVGGRTYGYTF. CDR3 in DNA: TGTGCCAGCAGCGTAGGAGGCCGCACGTATGGCTACACCTTC.

This chain uses TRBV10-2 with TRBJ1-5; 9 nucleotides agree with TRBD1. The germline V gene encodes CDR1 WSHSY and CDR2 SAAADI. This CDR3 is built from 14 residues. J gave up 5 bases and V 5 bases, and 4 bases lay outside the gene matches. CDR3 sequence reads: CASSSGTGYQPQHF. Written as DNA, the CDR3 is TGCGCCAGCAGTTCCGGGACAGGGTATCAGCCCCAGCATTTT.

This chain connects TRBV7-8 to TRBJ1-4; a possible D gene is TRBD1 (5 bases). Germline CDR1 and CDR2: SGHVS and FQNEAQ. CDR3 size: 14 residues. Trimming shortened V by 5 bases and J by 6 bases, and 13 bases separated the two germline ends. This CDR3 reads CASSPSGFDEKLFF. CDR3 coding DNA: TGTGCCAGCAGCCCATCAGGGTTTGATGAAAAACTGTTTTTT. Together with reference TRBV7-8 and TRBJ1-4, the CDR3 gives the full variable domain: GAGVSQSPRYKVAKRGQDVALRCDPISGHVSLFWYQQALGQGPEFLTYFQNEAQLDKSGLPSDRFFAERPEGSVSTLKIQRTQQEDSAVYLCASSPSGFDEKLFFGSGTQLSVL.

The rearrangement uses TRBV5-1 and TRBJ1-1; 9 bases line up with TRBD1. V was clipped by 4 bases and J by 4 bases; unmatched bases: 8. This CDR3 comprises 15 residues. Germline assignment: CDR1 SGHRS and CDR2 YFSETQ. CDR3 in amino acids: CASSPQGQGGTEAFF. CDR3 coding DNA: TGCGCCAGCAGCCCACAGGGACAGGGTGGCACTGAAGCTTTCTTT.

The chain uses TRBV19 and TRBJ1-5; tentative D call: TRBD1 (6 bases). The germline CDR1 and CDR2 sequences are LNHDA and SQIVND (reference sequence). The CDR3 spans 17 residues. V lost 5 bases and J 3 bases, leaving 20 bases between the germline ends. The CDR3 DNA reads TGTGCCAGTAGTTGGGACATGGGTTGGGGGTACAATCAGCCCCAGCATTTT. Its translation: CASSWDMGWGYNQPQHF.

V usage is TRBV25-1 and J usage is TRBJ1-1, with D possibly TRBD1 on 6 matching bases. With 2 bases removed from V and 4 bases from J, the gap between germline ends came to 11 bases. The CDR3 is 14 amino acids. The germline gives CDR1 MGHDK, CDR2 SYGVNS. This chain's CDR3 is CASSELGAPTEAFF. CDR3 nucleotides: TGTGCCAGCAGTGAACTGGGGGCGCCCACTGAAGCTTTCTTT.

This clone was recorded a few times. The chain recombines TRBV7-9 with TRBJ2-7; tentatively, D is TRBD1 (6 bases). Trimming cost V 5 bases and J 7 bases, with 15 bases left between them. Germline V CDR1 and CDR2: SEHNR, FQNEAQ (reference sequence). This CDR3 contains 13 residues. The CDR3 bases are TGTGCCAGCAGCGCCGGACAGAGTTCTGAGCAGTACTTC. As protein: CASSAGQSSEQYF.

The chain couples TRBV5-1 to TRBJ2-7, with D perhaps TRBD2 (6 bases). The CDR3 runs 15 residues. Trimming left V 2 bases short and J 2 bases short, with 14 bases between. Germline values: CDR1 SGHRS, CDR2 YFSETQ. The CDR3 spells CASSFLGGETYEQYF. The CDR3 bases are TGCGCCAGCAGCTTTCTCGGCGGGGAGACCTACGAGCAGTACTTC.

V is TRBV10-3 and J is TRBJ1-1, with a weak D call TRBD1 (5 bases). The CDR3 sequence is 13 residues long. V gave up 6 bases and J gave up 1 base, with 9 bases separating them. Per germline, CDR1 ENHRY and CDR2 SYGVKD. Written as DNA, the CDR3 is TGTGCCATCAGCTATACAGGGAACACTGAAGCTTTCTTT. This gives the protein CAISYTGNTEAFF.

J is TRBJ2-1 and V is TRBV20-1; TRBD2 is a possible D gene (6 bases). The ends were cut back, 8 bases at V and 7 bases at J, with 12 bases in the middle. In germline, CDR1 is DFQATT, CDR2 SNEGSKA (reference sequence). The CDR3 covers 11 residues. The CDR3: CSPLRGNEQFF. The DNA of the CDR3 is TGCAGTCCACTACGGGGGAATGAGCAGTTCTTC.

This rearrangement joins TRBV2 to TRBJ2-1; 7 bases align to TRBD1. CDR1 is SNHLY and CDR2 is FYNNEI in the germline V gene. The CDR3 is made up of 15 amino acids. V dropped 4 bases and J dropped 4; count of bases not matched to a gene: 7. CDR3 bases: TGTGCCAGCAGTGCCGCAGGGACAGATTACAATGAGCAGTTCTTC. It encodes CASSAAGTDYNEQFF.

The chain uses TRBV27 and TRBJ1-2; 8 bases agree with TRBD1. The ends lost 5 bases at V and 4 bases at J; junction bases unmatched: 9. CDR1 and CDR2 (germline): MNHEY, SMNVEV (reference sequence). The CDR3 extends over 15 amino acids. CDR3 sequence (DNA): TGTGCCAGCAGTCCTTCCCCACAGGGGGGCTATGGCTACACCTTC. Translating gives CASSPSPQGGYGYTF.

V and J are TRBV19 and TRBJ2-6; 7 nucleotides align to TRBD1. V was pared by 4 bases and J by 3 bases, with 6 bases of the junction left unmatched. CDR1 LNHDA and CDR2 SQIVND come from the germline V gene (reference sequence). The CDR3 consists of 16 residues. In DNA form, the CDR3 reads TGTGCCAGTAGTACTGCGACAGGGAGTGGGGCCAACGTCCTGACTTTC. It is translated as CASSTATGSGANVLTF.

The rearrangement uses TRBV28 and TRBJ1-5; weak D call: TRBD1 (5 bases). The V gene's germline CDR1 is MDHEN and CDR2 SYDVKM. The germline V and J ends were trimmed by 2 bases and 1 base, with 6 bases remaining between them. CDR3 length: 14 amino acids. CDR3 region: CASSLGGSNQPQHF. The DNA of the CDR3 is TGTGCCAGCAGTTTAGGGGGGAGCAATCAGCCCCAGCATTTT. Together with reference TRBV28 and TRBJ1-5, the CDR3 gives the full variable domain: DVKVTQSSRYLVKRTGEKVFLECVQDMDHENMFWYRQDPGLGLRLIYFSYDVKMKEKGDIPEGYSVSREKKERFSLILESASTNQTSMYLCASSLGGSNQPQHFGDGTRLSIL.

This chain joins TRBV5-1 and TRBJ1-2; possible D gene TRBD1, 6 bases. The CDR3 spans 15 residues. Germline-derived CDR1 and CDR2 are SGHRS and YFSETQ. The V end was cut by 4 bases, the J end by 1 base, with 14 bases between. This chain's CDR3 is CASSIDRQGNYGYTF. In nucleotides, the CDR3 is TGCGCCAGCAGCATTGACAGGCAGGGTAACTATGGCTACACCTTC.

The rearrangement links TRBV5-6 to TRBJ2-1, with D possibly matching TRBD2 (7 bases). Germline CDR1 and CDR2: SGHDT and YYEEEE. V lost 2 bases to trimming and J lost 4 bases, with 13 bases between them. The CDR3 extends over 15 amino acids. The CDR3 DNA reads as TGTGCCAGCAGCTTTGGGCGGGGGCTATACAATGAGCAGTTCTTC. Translating gives CASSFGRGLYNEQFF.